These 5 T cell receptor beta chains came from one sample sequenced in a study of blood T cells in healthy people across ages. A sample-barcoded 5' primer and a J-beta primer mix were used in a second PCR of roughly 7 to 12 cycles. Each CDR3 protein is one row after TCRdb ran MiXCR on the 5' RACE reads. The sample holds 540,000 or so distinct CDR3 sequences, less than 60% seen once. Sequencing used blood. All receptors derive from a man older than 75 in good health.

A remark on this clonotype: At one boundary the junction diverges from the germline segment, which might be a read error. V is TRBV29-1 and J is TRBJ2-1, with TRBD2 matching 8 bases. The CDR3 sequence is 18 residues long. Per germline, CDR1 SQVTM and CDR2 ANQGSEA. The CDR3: CSPLSLYGGDGSCNEQFF. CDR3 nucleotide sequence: TGCAGCCCCTTGAGTCTATACGGGGGGGACGGCTCCTGCAATGAGCAGTTCTTC.

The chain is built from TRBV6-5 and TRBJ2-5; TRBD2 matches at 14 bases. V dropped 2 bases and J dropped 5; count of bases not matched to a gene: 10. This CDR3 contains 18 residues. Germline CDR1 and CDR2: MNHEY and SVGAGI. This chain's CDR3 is CASSYSTGLAGEWETQYF. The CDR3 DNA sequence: TGTGCCAGCAGTTACAGTACGGGACTAGCGGGAGAGTGGGAGACCCAGTACTTC.

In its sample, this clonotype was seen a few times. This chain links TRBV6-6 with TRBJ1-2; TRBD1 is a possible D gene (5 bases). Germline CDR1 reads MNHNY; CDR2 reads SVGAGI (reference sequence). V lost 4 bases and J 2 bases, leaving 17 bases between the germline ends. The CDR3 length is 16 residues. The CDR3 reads CASSSWGDPSNYGYTF. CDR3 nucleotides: TGTGCCAGCAGTTCATGGGGGGACCCCTCAAACTATGGCTACACCTTC.

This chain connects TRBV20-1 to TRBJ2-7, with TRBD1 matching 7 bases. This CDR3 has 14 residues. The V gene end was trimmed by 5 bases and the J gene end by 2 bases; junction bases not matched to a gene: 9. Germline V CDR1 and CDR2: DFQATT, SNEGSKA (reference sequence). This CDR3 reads CSAPQPGQPYEQYF. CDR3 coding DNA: TGCAGTGCTCCTCAACCGGGACAGCCCTACGAGCAGTACTTC.

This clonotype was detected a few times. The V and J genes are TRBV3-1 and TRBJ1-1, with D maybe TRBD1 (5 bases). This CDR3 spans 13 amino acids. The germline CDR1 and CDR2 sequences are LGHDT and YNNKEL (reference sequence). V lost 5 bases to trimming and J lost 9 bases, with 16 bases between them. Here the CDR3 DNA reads TGTGCCAGCAGCTCAACCCGGGACGGCAAAGCTTTCTTT. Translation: CASSSTRDGKAFF.